A selection of T cell receptor beta chains follows, all from one sample in a study of blood T cell repertoires in COVID-19. Generated by immunoSEQ multiplex PCR, the TCRdb table keeps only in-frame clones and is missing some. The sample lists tens of thousands of clones, about 88% seen once, with 9.1% in the top ten. The sequencing input was peripheral blood. The receptors were sampled from a human donor in a cohort sampled during active COVID-19. Both conserved end residues are part of each CDR3. A D gene is named only where the DNA matches it firmly. For some rows the clone size is stated as once, few or many, or as a class when expanded; others skip it.

d_gene,v_gene,abundance,j_gene,CDR3aa,CDR3nt
TRBD2,TRBV18,NA,TRBJ2-3,CASSPPTSGTDTQYF,TGTGCCAGCTCACCACCGACTAGCGGGACAGATACGCAGTATTTT
NA,TRBV19,few,TRBJ2-7,CASSIGGKGVSYEQYF,TGTGCCAGTAGTATAGGCGGTAAGGGGGTGTCGTACGAGCAGTACTTC
NA,TRBV9,NA,TRBJ2-1,CASSVGPRSYNEQFF,TGTGCCAGCAGCGTAGGTCCCAGATCCTACAATGAGCAGTTCTTC
NA,TRBV28,NA,TRBJ1-1,CASSLTQMNTEAFF,TGTGCCAGCAGTTTAACACAGATGAACACTGAAGCTTTCTTT
NA,TRBV4-1,NA,TRBJ1-2,CASSQQGRGTYTF,TGCGCCAGCAGCCAACAGGGGAGGGGAACCTACACCTTC
TRBD1,TRBV19,NA,TRBJ1-1,CASSMSQGAWYTEAFF,TGTGCCAGTAGTATGTCTCAGGGGGCTTGGTACACTGAAGCTTTCTTT
TRBD2,TRBV2,NA,TRBJ2-7,CASSWTSGGNSYEQYF,TGTGCCAGCAGTTGGACTAGCGGGGGGAACTCCTACGAGCAGTACTTC
NA,TRBV29-1,NA,TRBJ1-1,CSVEVSGLNTEAFF,TGCAGCGTTGAAGTATCAGGGCTGAACACTGAAGCTTTCTTT
TRBD1,TRBV18,few,TRBJ1-1,CASSLQGAGEAFF,TGTGCCAGCTCACTACAGGGGGCCGGTGAAGCTTTCTTT
NA,TRBV28,NA,TRBJ1-1,CASSIPGAEAFF,TGTGCCAGCAGTATCCCAGGGGCTGAAGCTTTCTTT
NA,TRBV19,few,TRBJ1-3,CASSMGRGGNTIYF,TGTGCCAGTAGTATGGGCAGGGGTGGAAACACCATATATTTT
NA,TRBV15,NA,TRBJ1-1,CATSRDWGGLYTEAFF,TGTGCCACCAGCAGAGATTGGGGGGGGCTTTACACTGAAGCTTTCTTT
NA,TRBV10-1,NA,TRBJ2-3,CASSGGGLITDTQYF,TGCGCCAGCAGTGGTGGCGGACTCATCACAGATACGCAGTATTTT
TRBD1,TRBV19,once,TRBJ2-4,CASSFQDRGRAKNIQYF,TGTGCCAGTAGTTTCCAGGACAGGGGGCGCGCCAAAAACATTCAGTACTTC
TRBD2,TRBV5-1,NA,TRBJ2-3,CASSLKSSGGPSTDTQYF,TGCGCCAGCAGCTTGAAGTCTAGCGGGGGCCCCAGCACAGATACGCAGTATTTT
TRBD2,TRBV7-2,NA,TRBJ2-1,CASSPRTSGAYNEQFF,TGTGCCAGCAGCCCTCGGACTAGCGGGGCCTACAATGAGCAGTTCTTC
TRBD2,TRBV15,NA,TRBJ2-7,CATSRDNRRGEQYF,TGTGCCACCAGCAGAGATAACAGGCGGGGGGAGCAGTACTTC
TRBD2,TRBV14,NA,TRBJ2-7,CASSQGLAGREQYF,TGTGCCAGCAGCCAGGGACTAGCGGGGAGGGAGCAGTACTTC
NA,TRBV4-2,few,TRBJ2-4,CASSQEQGGNIQYF,TGTGCCAGCAGCCAAGAACAGGGGGGGAACATTCAGTACTTC
NA,TRBV29-1,NA,TRBJ2-7,CSVVLTPGGPSYEQYF,TGCAGCGTTGTGTTGACCCCCGGAGGGCCATCCTACGAGCAGTACTTC
TRBD1,TRBV5-1,NA,TRBJ1-4,CASSAAGTGGEKLFF,TGCGCCAGCAGCGCGGCCGGGACAGGGGGCGAAAAACTGTTTTTT
TRBD1,TRBV7-8,once,TRBJ2-5,CASSYTGGQEKTQYF,TGTGCCAGCAGCTACACAGGGGGTCAGGAGAAGACCCAGTACTTC